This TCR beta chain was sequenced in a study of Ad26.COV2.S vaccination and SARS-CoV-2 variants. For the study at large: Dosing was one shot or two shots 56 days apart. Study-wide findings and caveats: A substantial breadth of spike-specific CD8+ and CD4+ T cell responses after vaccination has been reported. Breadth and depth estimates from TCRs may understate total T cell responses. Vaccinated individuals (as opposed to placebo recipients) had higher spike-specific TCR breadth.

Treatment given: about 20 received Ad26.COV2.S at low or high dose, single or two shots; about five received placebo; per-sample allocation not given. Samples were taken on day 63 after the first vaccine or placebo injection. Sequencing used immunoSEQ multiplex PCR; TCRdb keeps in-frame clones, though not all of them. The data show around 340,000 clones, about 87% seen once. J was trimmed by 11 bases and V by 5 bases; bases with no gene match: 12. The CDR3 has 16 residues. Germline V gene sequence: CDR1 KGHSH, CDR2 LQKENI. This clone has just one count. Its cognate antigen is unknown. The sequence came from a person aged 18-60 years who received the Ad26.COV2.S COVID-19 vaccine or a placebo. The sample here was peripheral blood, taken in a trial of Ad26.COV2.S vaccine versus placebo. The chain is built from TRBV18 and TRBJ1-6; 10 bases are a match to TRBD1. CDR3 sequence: CASSSPRWTGGTPLHF. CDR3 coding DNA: TGTGCCAGCTCATCTCCCAGATGGACAGGGGGGACACCCCTCCACTTT.